These 21 T cell receptor beta chains came from one sample sequenced in a study of T cells after yellow fever vaccination. One entry per CDR3 protein, called by TCRdb with MiXCR from the 5' RACE reads. This sample carries approximately 250,000 distinct CDR3 sequences, 5.2% of them seen once, and the ten largest clones take roughly 3%. The sequencing here drew on CD4+ T cells sorted from PBMCs, taken on the day of the yellow fever booster vaccination. Receptors originate from a man in his late teens or twenties who received the YFV17D yellow fever vaccine.

This clonotype was seen many times. The chain employs TRBV5-1 and TRBJ1-6, with 8 bases matching TRBD1. The V segment lost 4 bases and the J segment 11 bases; nucleotides outside the gene matches: 8. Germline-derived CDR1 and CDR2 are SGHRS and YFSETQ. This CDR3 comprises 14 residues. The CDR3 reads CASSVQGARTPLHF. The CDR3 region has the DNA TGCGCCAGCAGCGTCCAGGGGGCGCGGACACCCCTCCACTTT.

The genes are TRBV12-3 or TRBV12-4 and TRBJ2-5; TRBD2 is a possible D gene (6 bases). The CDR3 is 13 amino acids. Trimming removed 8 bases from V and 4 bases from J, with 14 bases in between. The CDR3 protein is CASHPSGVETQYF. In nucleotides, the CDR3 is TGTGCCAGCCATCCATCGGGGGTAGAGACCCAGTACTTC.

The sample holds a few counts of this clonotype. The chain couples TRBV5-1 to TRBJ1-1; D is possibly TRBD1 (5 bases). Trimming removed 7 bases from V and 0 bases from J, with 13 bases in between. Germline V gene sequence: CDR1 SGHRS, CDR2 YFSETQ. The CDR3 totals 14 residues. The CDR3 nucleotides are TGCGCCAGCGGGGCCGACAGCATGAACACTGAAGCTTTCTTT. Protein sequence: CASGADSMNTEAFF.

The chain carries TRBV5-1 and TRBJ2-2; the match to TRBD1 covers 10 bases. Germline CDR1 SGHRS, CDR2 YFSETQ. CDR3 length: 16 residues. The V gene end was trimmed by 4 bases and the J gene end by 2 bases; junction bases not matched to a gene: 5. The CDR3, as DNA: TGCGCCAGCAGCCCCAGGACAGGGGGAAACACCGGGGAGCTGTTTTTT. Encoded protein: CASSPRTGGNTGELFF.

V gene TRBV7-9 combines with J gene TRBJ1-6; D call uncertain. The CDR3 has 18 amino acids. V lost 2 bases and J 0 bases, leaving 14 bases between the germline ends. Germline lookup yields CDR1 SEHNR and CDR2 FQNEAQ (reference sequence). The DNA of the CDR3 is TGTGCCAGCAGCTTAAATCCTCCCGGAAGCTCCTATAATTCACCCCTCCACTTT. This sequence encodes CASSLNPPGSSYNSPLHF. Using reference TRBV7-9 and TRBJ1-6 for the parts outside the CDR3, the full variable domain is DTGVSQNPRHKITKRGQNVTFRCDPISEHNRLYWYRQTLGQGPEFLTYFQNEAQLEKSRLLSDRFSAERPKGSFSTLEIQRTEQGDSAMYLCASSLNPPGSSYNSPLHFGNGTRLTVT.

The rearrangement links TRBV27 to TRBJ2-3, with D unresolved. V was trimmed by 1 base and J by 8 bases, leaving 13 bases between them. From germline, CDR1 is MNHEY and CDR2 SMNVEV (reference sequence). The CDR3 totals 14 residues. Here the CDR3 reads CASSLFAAEGTQYF. The CDR3 DNA reads as TGTGCCAGCAGTTTATTCGCCGCCGAAGGTACGCAGTATTTT.

This clonotype was counted between two and nine times. The genes are TRBV29-1 and TRBJ2-1; TRBD1 matches at 7 bases. CDR3 length: 14 amino acids. Trimming removed 5 bases from V and 0 bases from J; junction bases left unmatched: 4. The germline gives CDR1 SQVTM, CDR2 ANQGSEA. The CDR3 spells CSVKDRSSYNEQFF. The CDR3 coding sequence is TGCAGCGTTAAGGACAGGTCCTCCTACAATGAGCAGTTCTTC.

CDR3 nucleotide sequence: TGTGCCACCAGCAGATCCGGACTCATCAATTCACCCCTCCACTTT. Amino acid sequence: CATSRSGLINSPLHF. This chain links TRBV15 with TRBJ1-6; D call uncertain. In germline, CDR1 is LNHNV, CDR2 YYDKDF (reference sequence). The V gene lost 2 bases and the J gene lost 7 bases, with 12 bases spanning the gap. The CDR3 spans 15 residues.

This clonotype was seen only a few times. This CDR3 is CASSFGLPNYGYTF. CDR3 nucleotides: TGTGCCAGCAGCTTCGGTCTGCCTAACTATGGCTACACCTTC. The chain recombines TRBV7-2 with TRBJ1-2; D unclear. The V gene lost 3 bases and the J gene lost 0 bases, with 8 bases spanning the gap. This CDR3 has 14 residues. Germline V gene sequence: CDR1 SGHTA, CDR2 FQGNSA.

This clonotype was detected ten times or more. One end of the junction fails to match germline, which may point to a read error. The chain uses TRBV5-1 and TRBJ2-7; 7 bases are shared with TRBD2. Germline values: CDR1 SGHRS, CDR2 YFSETQ. CDR3 length: 14 amino acids. The CDR3 sequence is CASSFAGGGYEQYF. Here the CDR3 DNA reads TGTGCCAGCAGTTTCGCGGGCGGGGGCTACGAGCAGTACTTC.

The chain has TRBV6-2 or TRBV6-3 and TRBJ2-1; D is perhaps TRBD2 (7 bases). Trimming left V 0 bases short and J 7 bases short, with 22 bases between. The CDR3 has 18 residues. Looked up from germline, CDR1 is MNHEY and CDR2 is SVGEGT. This chain's CDR3 is CASSYSISRGRGYNEQFF. DNA for the CDR3: TGTGCCAGCAGTTACTCCATCTCGAGGGGGAGGGGGTATAATGAGCAGTTCTTC.

This clonotype was recorded at least ten times. The rearrangement joins TRBV11-2 to TRBJ1-1, with D unresolved. The CDR3 runs to 12 residues. V lost 6 bases, J lost 0 bases, and 5 bases lay in between. Per the germline V gene, CDR1 is SGHAT and CDR2 is FQNNGV. The CDR3 loop reads CASRRLNTEAFF. Written as DNA, the CDR3 is TGTGCCAGCAGACGGTTGAACACTGAAGCTTTCTTT.

This chain connects TRBV20-1 to TRBJ1-4, with D hard to call. The germline CDR1 and CDR2 sequences are DFQATT and SNEGSKA (reference sequence). V was cut by 3 bases and J by 1 base, with 9 bases left in between. This CDR3 has 14 residues. The CDR3 DNA sequence: TGCAGTGCTAGTCGGCTTGAAACTAATGAAAAACTGTTTTTT. Its translation is CSASRLETNEKLFF.

There are many counts of this clonotype. The chain has TRBV28 and TRBJ2-1, with TRBD1 identical over 8 bases. With V trimmed by 2 bases and J by 6 bases, 9 bases remained unmatched. The V gene's germline CDR1 is MDHEN and CDR2 SYDVKM. The CDR3 has 16 residues. Written as DNA, the CDR3 is TGTGCCAGCAGTTTAGACAGACAGGGGACCCGCAATGAGCAGTTCTTC. Amino acids: CASSLDRQGTRNEQFF.

Only a few counts were recorded for this clonotype. V is TRBV2 and J is TRBJ2-2; possibly TRBD1 or TRBD2 for D (5 bases each). Germline values: CDR1 SNHLY, CDR2 FYNNEI. Trimming took off 6 bases at V and 2 bases at J, with 10 bases between the two ends. CDR3 length equals 14 residues. CDR3 in DNA: TGTGCCAGCAGCAGGGAGAGAAACACCGGGGAGCTGTTTTTT. Residues: CASSRERNTGELFF.

The J gene is TRBJ2-1, the V gene TRBV20-1; the match to TRBD2 covers 8 bases. The V segment lost 1 base and the J segment 1 base; nucleotides outside the gene matches: 3. Germline CDR1 DFQATT, CDR2 SNEGSKA (reference sequence). CDR3 length: 15 residues. The CDR3, as DNA: TGCAGTGCTAGAGGTAGCGGGGCGTCCTACAATGAGCAGTTCTTC. As protein: CSARGSGASYNEQFF.

The table lists this clonotype with a few counts. This chain connects TRBV7-9 to TRBJ2-7, with 9 nucleotides matching TRBD1. The CDR3 loop spans 17 amino acids. Germline trimming cut 1 base from V and 2 bases from J; bases unmatched to any gene: 9. CDR1 and CDR2 from the germline V gene are SEHNR and FQNEAQ (reference sequence). The DNA for the CDR3 is TGTGCCAGCAGCTTAGGCCCGGGACAGGGAGAGACCTACGAGCAGTACGTC. It specifies CASSLGPGQGETYEQYV.

At least ten counts were recorded for this clonotype. The chain uses TRBV7-2 and TRBJ2-5; a possible D gene is TRBD1 (6 bases). The CDR3 is made up of 16 amino acids. The V end lost 1 base, the J end lost 6 bases, and 18 bases lay between the germline ends. CDR1 is SGHTA, CDR2 FQGNSA, per germline. The CDR3 region has the DNA TGTGCCAGCAGCTTAGGAGGTGGGGGCCCGTGGAAGACCCAGTACTTC. Its protein product is CASSLGGGGPWKTQYF.

In this sample, this clonotype turned up a few times. CDR3 sequence: CASSNDRRNGYTF. DNA of the CDR3: TGTGCCAGCAGCAACGACAGGAGGAATGGCTACACCTTC. The rearrangement joins TRBV7-2 to TRBJ1-2, with D possibly matching TRBD1 (6 bases). V was shortened by 5 bases and J by 6 bases, with 13 bases between the two germline ends. The length of the CDR3 is 13 residues. Germline V gene lookup returns CDR1 SGHTA and CDR2 FQGNSA.

This clonotype came up many times. J is TRBJ2-2 and V is TRBV7-2, with 8 bases matching TRBD2. Germline-derived CDR1 and CDR2 are SGHTA and FQGNSA. J was trimmed by 7 bases and V by 4 bases; bases with no gene match: 8. CDR3 length: 15 amino acids. DNA of the CDR3: TGTGCCAGCAGCTCCACGGGGGGGAAGGACGGGGAGCTGTTTTTT. Amino acid sequence: CASSSTGGKDGELFF.

This clonotype has ten or more counts. The rearrangement uses TRBV5-1 and TRBJ2-7; 7 bases are shared with TRBD1. The junction had 15 bases not matched to a gene; V was cut back by 4 bases and J by 5 bases. The CDR3 extends over 16 amino acids. From germline, CDR1 is SGHRS and CDR2 YFSETQ. CDR3 nucleotide sequence: TGCGCCAGCAGCCCGTTCACAGGGGTCGGTGAGAACGAGCAGTACTTC. Translated: CASSPFTGVGENEQYF.